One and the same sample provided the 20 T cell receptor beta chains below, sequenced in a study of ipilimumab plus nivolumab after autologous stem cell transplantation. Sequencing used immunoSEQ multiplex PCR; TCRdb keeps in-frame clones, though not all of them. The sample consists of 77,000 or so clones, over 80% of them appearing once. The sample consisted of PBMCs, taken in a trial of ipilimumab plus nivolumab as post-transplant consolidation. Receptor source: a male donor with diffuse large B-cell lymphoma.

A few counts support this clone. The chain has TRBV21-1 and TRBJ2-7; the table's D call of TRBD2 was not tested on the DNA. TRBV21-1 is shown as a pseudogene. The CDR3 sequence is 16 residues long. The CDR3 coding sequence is TGTGCCAGCAGCAAACGAGTCCTAGCGGCAACCTACGAGCAGTACTTC. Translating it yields CASSKRVLAATYEQYF.

The CDR3 region is CASRKGQGEETQYF. CDR3 DNA sequence: TGCGCCAGCAGGAAAGGACAGGGGGAAGAGACCCAGTACTTC. V and J are TRBV10-1 and TRBJ2-5; 10 nucleotides align to TRBD1. CDR1 and CDR2 (germline): WNHNN, SYGVQD (reference sequence). This CDR3 has 14 amino acids. After removal of 6 bases from V and 3 bases from J, the junction contained 4 bases not matched to a gene.

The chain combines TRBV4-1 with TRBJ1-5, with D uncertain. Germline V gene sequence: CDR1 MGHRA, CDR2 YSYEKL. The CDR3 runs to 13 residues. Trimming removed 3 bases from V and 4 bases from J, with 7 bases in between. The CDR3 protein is CASSHQINQPQHF. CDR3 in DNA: TGCGCCAGCAGCCATCAGATAAATCAGCCCCAGCATTTT.

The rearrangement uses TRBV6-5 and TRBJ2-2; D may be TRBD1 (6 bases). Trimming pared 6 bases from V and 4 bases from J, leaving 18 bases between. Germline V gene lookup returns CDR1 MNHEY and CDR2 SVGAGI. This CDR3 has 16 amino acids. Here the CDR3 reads CASSYTTGLGTGELFF. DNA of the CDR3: TGTGCCAGCAGCTACACCACAGGGTTGGGCACCGGGGAGCTGTTTTTT.

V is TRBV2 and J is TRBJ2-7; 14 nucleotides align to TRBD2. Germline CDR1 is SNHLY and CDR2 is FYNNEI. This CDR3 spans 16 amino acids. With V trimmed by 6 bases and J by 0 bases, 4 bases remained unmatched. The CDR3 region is CASRAGLAGASYEQYF. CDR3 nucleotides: TGTGCCAGCAGAGCGGGACTAGCGGGGGCCTCCTACGAGCAGTACTTC.

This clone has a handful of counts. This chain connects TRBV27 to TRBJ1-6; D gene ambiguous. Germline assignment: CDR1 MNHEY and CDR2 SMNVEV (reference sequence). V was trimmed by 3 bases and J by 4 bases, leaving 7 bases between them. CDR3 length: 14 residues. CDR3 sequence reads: CASSFTAYNSPLHF. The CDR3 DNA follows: TGTGCCAGCAGTTTTACAGCTTATAATTCACCCCTCCACTTT.

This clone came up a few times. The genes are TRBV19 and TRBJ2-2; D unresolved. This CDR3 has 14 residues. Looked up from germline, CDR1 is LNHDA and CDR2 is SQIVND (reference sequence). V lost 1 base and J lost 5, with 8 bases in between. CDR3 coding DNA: TGTGCCAGTAGTATAGCGTCAGCAACCGGGGAGCTGTTTTTT. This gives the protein CASSIASATGELFF.

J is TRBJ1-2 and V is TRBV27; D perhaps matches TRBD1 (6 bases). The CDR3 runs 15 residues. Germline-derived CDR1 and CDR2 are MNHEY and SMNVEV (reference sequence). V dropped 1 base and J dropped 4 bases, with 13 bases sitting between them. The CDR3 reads CASSLFSDRSYGYTF. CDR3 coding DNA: TGTGCCAGCAGTTTATTTTCAGACAGGTCCTATGGCTACACCTTC.

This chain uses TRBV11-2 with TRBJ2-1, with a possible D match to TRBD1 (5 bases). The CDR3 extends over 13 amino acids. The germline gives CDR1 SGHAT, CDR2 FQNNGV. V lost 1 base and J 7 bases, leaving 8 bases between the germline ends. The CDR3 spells CASSLVGVNEQFF. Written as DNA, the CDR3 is TGTGCCAGCAGCTTAGTAGGGGTGAATGAGCAGTTCTTC.

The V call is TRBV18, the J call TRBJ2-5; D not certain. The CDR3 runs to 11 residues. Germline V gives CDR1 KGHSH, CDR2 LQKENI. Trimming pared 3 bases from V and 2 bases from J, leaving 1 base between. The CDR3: CASSPQETQYF. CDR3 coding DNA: TGTGCCAGCTCACCGCAAGAGACCCAGTACTTC.

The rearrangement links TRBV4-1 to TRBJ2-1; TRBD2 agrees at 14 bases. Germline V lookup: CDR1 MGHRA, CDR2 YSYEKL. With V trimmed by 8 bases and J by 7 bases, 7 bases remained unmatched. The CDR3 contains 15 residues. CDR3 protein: CASAGLAGDRNEQFF. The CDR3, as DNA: TGCGCCAGCGCGGGACTAGCGGGGGATAGGAATGAGCAGTTCTTC.

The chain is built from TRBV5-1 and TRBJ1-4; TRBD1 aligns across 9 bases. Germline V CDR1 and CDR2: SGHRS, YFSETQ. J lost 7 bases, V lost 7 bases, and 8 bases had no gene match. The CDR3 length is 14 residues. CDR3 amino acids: CASRLWTGVEKLFF. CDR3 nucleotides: TGCGCCAGCCGGCTGTGGACAGGGGTTGAAAAACTGTTTTTT.

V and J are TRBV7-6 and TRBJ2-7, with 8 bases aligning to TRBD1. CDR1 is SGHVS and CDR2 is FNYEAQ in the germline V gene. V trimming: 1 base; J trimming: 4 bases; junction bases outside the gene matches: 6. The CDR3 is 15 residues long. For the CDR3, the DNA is TGTGCCAGCAGCTTAGGAACCAGGGGGCTATACGAGCAGTACTTC. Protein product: CASSLGTRGLYEQYF.

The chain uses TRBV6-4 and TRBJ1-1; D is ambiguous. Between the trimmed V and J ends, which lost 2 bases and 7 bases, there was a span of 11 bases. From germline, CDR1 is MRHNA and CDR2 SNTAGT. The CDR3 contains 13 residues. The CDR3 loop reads CASSDRGESEAFF. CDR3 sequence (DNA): TGTGCCAGCAGTGACCGAGGCGAGAGTGAAGCTTTCTTT.

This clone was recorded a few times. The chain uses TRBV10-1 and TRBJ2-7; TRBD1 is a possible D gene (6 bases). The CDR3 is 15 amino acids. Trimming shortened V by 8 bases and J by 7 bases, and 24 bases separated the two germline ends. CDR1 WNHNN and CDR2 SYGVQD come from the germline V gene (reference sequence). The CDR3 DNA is TGCGCCAGCGTAAAGAAGGGGGATAGGGGATGGGAGCAGTACTTC. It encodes CASVKKGDRGWEQYF.

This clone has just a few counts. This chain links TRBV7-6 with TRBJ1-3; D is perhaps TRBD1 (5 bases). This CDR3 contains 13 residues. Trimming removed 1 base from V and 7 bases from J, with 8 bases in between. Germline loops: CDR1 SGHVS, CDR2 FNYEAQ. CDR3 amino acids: CASSLGGANTIYF. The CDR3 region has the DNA TGTGCCAGCAGCTTAGGAGGGGCGAACACCATATATTTT.

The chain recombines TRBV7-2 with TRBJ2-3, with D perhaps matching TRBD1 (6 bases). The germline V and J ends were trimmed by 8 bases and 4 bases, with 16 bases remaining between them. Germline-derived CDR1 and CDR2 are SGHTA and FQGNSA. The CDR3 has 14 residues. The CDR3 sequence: CASHSPRGPDTQYF. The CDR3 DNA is TGTGCCAGCCACAGCCCCAGGGGACCAGATACGCAGTATTTT.

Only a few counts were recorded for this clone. The CDR3 DNA follows: TGCGCCAGCAGTCGAACCCCACAAGACTTGGGGAATTCACCCCTCCACTTT. Protein sequence: CASSRTPQDLGNSPLHF. The chain has TRBV23-1 and TRBJ1-6; D unresolved. TRBV23-1 is an ORF, and what it does is uncertain. This CDR3 comprises 17 residues. Trimming left V 4 bases short and J 7 bases short, with 20 bases between.

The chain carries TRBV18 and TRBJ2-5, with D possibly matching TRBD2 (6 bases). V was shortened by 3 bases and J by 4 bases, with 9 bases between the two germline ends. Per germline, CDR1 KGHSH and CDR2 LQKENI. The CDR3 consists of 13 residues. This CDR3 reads CASSPAGGETQYF. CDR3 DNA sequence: TGTGCCAGCTCACCCGCCGGGGGAGAGACCCAGTACTTC.

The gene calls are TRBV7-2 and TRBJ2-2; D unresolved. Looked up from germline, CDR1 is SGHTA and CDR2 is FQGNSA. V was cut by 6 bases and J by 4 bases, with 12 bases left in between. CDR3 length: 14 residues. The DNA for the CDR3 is TGTGCCAGCAGACCCGGGTCTACCACCGGGGAGCTGTTTTTT. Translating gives CASRPGSTTGELFF. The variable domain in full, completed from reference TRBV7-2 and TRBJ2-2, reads GAGVSQSPSNKVTEKGKDVELRCDPISGHTALYWYRQSLGQGLEFLIYFQGNSAPDKSGLPSDRFSAERTGGSVSTLTIQRTQQEDSAVYLCASRPGSTTGELFFGEGSRLTVL.